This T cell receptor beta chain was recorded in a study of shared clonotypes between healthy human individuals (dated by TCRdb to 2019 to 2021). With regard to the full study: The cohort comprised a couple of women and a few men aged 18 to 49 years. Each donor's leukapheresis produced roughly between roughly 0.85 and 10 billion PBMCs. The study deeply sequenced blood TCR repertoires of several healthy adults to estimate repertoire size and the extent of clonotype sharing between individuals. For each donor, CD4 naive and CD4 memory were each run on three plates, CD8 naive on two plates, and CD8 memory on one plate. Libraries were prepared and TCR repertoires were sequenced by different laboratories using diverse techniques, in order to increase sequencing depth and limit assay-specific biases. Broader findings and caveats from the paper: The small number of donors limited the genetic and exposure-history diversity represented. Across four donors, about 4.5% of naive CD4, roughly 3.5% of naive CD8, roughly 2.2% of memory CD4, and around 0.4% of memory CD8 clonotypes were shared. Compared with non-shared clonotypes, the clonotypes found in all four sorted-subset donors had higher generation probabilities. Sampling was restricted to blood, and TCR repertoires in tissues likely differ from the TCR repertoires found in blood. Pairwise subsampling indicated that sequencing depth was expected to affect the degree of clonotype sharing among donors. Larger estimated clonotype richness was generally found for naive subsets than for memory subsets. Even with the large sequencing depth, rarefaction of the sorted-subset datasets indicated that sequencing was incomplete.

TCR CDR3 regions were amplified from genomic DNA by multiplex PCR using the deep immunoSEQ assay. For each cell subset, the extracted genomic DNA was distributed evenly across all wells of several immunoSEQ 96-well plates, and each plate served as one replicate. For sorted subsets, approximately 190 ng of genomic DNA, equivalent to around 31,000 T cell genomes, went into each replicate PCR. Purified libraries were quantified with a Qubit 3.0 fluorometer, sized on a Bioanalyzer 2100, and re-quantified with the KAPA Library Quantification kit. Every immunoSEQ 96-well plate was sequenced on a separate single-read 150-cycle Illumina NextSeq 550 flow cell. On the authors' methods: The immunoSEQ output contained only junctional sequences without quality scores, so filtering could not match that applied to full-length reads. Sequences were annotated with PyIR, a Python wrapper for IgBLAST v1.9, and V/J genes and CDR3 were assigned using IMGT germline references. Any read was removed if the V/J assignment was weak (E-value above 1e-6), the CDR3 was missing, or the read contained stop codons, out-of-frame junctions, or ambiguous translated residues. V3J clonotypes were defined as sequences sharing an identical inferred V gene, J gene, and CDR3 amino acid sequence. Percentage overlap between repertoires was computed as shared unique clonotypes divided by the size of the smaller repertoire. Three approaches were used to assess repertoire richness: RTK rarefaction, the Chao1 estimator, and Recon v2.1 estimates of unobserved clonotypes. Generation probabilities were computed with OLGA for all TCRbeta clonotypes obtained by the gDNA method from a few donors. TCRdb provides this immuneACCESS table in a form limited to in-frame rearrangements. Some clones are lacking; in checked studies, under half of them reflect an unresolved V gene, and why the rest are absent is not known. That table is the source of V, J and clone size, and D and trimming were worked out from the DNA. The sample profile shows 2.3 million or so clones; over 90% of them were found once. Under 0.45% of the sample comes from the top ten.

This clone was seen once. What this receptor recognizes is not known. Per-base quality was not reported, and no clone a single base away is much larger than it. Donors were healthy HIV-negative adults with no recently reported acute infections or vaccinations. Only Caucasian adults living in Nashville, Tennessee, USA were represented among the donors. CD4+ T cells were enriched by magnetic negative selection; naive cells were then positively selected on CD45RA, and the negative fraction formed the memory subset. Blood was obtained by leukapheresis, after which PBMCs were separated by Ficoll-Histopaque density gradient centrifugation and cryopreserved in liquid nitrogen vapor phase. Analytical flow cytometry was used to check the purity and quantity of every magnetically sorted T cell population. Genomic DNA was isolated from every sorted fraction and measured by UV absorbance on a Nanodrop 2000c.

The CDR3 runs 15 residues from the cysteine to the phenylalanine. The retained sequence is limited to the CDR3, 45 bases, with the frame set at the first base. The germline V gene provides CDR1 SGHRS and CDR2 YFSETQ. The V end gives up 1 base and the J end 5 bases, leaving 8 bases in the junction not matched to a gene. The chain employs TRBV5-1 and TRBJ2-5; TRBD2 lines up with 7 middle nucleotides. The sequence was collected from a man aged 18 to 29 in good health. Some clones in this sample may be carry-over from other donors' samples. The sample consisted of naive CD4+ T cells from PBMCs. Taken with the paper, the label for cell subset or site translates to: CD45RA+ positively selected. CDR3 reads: CASSLSAGVDETQYF. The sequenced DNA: TGCGCCAGCAGCTTGTCCGCGGGAGTAGACGAGACCCAGTACTTC. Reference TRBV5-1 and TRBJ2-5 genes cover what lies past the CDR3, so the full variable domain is KAGVTQTPRYLIKTRGQQVTLSCSPISGHRSVSWYQQTPGQGLQFLFEYFSETQRNKGNFPGRFSGRQFSNSRSEMNVSTLELGDSALYLCASSLSAGVDETQYFGPGTRLLVL.